A selection of T cell receptor beta chains follows, all from one sample in a study of blood T cell repertoires in COVID-19. Data came from immunoSEQ multiplex PCR; TCRdb stores just in-frame clones and leaves some out. The sample contains some 260,000 clones, approximately 86% of which appear only once. The sample comprised peripheral blood. These TCRs come from a woman aged 25 to 39 with acute or convalescent COVID-19. The CDR3 runs from the conserved cysteine through the conserved F or W. The D gene is left open where the match is weak. For some rows the clone size is stated as once, few or many, or as a class when expanded; others skip it.

>.|TRBJ1-1|TRBV29-1|.
CSVDGTMNTEAFF
TGCAGCGTTGATGGGACAATGAACACTGAAGCTTTCTTT
>.|TRBJ1-1|TRBV5-1|.
CASSFGASRGGTEAFF
TGCGCCAGCAGCTTCGGGGCTTCGCGGGGTGGAACTGAAGCTTTCTTT
>.|TRBJ1-2|TRBV29-1|.
CSVAQRRNYGYTF
TGCAGCGTTGCCCAACGGAGAAACTATGGCTACACCTTC
>.|TRBJ2-3|TRBV5-1|.
CASSPSTDTQYF
TGCGCCAGCAGCCCGAGCACAGATACGCAGTATTTT
>TRBD2|TRBJ2-1|TRBV5-1|.
CASSLRAGGRPYNEQFF
TGCGCCAGCAGCTTACGGGCGGGAGGGCGCCCCTACAATGAGCAGTTCTTC
>.|TRBJ1-4|TRBV27|.
CASRSVRRANEKLFF
TGTGCCAGCAGGTCGGTTAGGAGGGCAAATGAAAAACTGTTTTTT
>.|TRBJ1-3|TRBV7-6|once
CASSLQGANTIYF
TGTGCCAGCAGCTTACAAGGGGCCAACACCATATATTTT
>TRBD1|TRBJ2-3|TRBV9|.
CASSSTGVGTDTQYF
TGTGCCAGCAGCTCCACAGGGGTGGGCACAGATACGCAGTATTTT
>.|TRBJ1-2|TRBV30|.
CAWSRQESNYGYTF
TGTGCCTGGAGTAGACAGGAATCTAACTATGGCTACACCTTC
>.|TRBJ1-1|TRBV29-1|.
CSVEDGMNTEAFF
TGCAGCGTTGAAGACGGGATGAACACTGAAGCTTTCTTT
>.|TRBJ2-4|TRBV2|.
CASSEWLDIQYF
TGTGCCAGCAGTGAGTGGTTAGACATTCAGTACTTC
>TRBD2|TRBJ2-7|TRBV27|once
CASSTRDYPPYEQYF
TGTGCCAGCAGTACTCGGGACTACCCCCCCTACGAGCAGTACTTC
>TRBD1|TRBJ1-5|TRBV24-1|.
CATREGDRGRQPQHF
TGTGCCACCAGGGAGGGTGACAGGGGCAGGCAGCCCCAGCATTTT
>TRBD2|TRBJ2-7|TRBV19|.
CASSISGGTYEQYF
TGTGCCAGTAGTATTAGCGGGGGAACCTACGAGCAGTACTTC
>TRBD1|TRBJ2-1|TRBV5-1|.
CASSLTGVSSYNEQFF
TGCGCCAGCAGCTTGACAGGGGTCAGCTCCTACAATGAGCAGTTCTTC
>.|TRBJ1-2|TRBV10-3|.
CATQISDYGYTF
TGTGCCACTCAGATTAGCGACTATGGCTACACCTTC
>TRBD2|TRBJ2-7|TRBV5-4|once
CASSLAGTSGSYEQYF
TGTGCCAGCAGCCTTGCCGGGACTAGCGGGTCCTACGAGCAGTACTTC
>TRBD2|TRBJ2-1|TRBV7-3|.
CASSFGLAFYNEQFF
TGTGCCAGCAGCTTTGGACTAGCTTTCTACAATGAGCAGTTCTTC
>.|TRBJ2-1|TRBV5-1|.
CASSLSPEQNEQFF
TGCGCCAGCAGCTTATCACCGGAGCAAAATGAGCAGTTCTTC
>.|TRBJ2-1|TRBV2|.
CASTPPQDNEQFF
TGTGCCAGCACCCCCCCACAGGACAATGAGCAGTTCTTC
>.|TRBJ2-3|TRBV5-4|.
CASSDPLARGTDTQYF
TGTGCCAGCAGCGACCCCTTAGCCCGCGGCACAGATACGCAGTATTTT
>TRBD1|TRBJ2-7|TRBV7-7|.
CASSLKPGQGYEQYF
TGTGCCAGCAGCCTTAAACCGGGACAGGGCTACGAGCAGTACTTC
>.|TRBJ1-6|TRBV27|few
CASSLRGMGNSPLHF
TGTGCCAGCAGTTTGCGGGGTATGGGGAATTCACCCCTCCACTTT
>.|TRBJ1-1|TRBV14|.
CASSLPQGRGYMNTEAFF
TGTGCCAGCAGCCTACCGCAGGGGAGAGGGTACATGAACACTGAAGCTTTCTTT
>TRBD2|TRBJ2-3|TRBV6-2/TRBV6-3|.
CASSKWDYGTDTQYF
TGTGCCAGCAGTAAGTGGGACTACGGCACAGATACGCAGTATTTT
>.|TRBJ2-7|TRBV7-9|few
CASSSTSGEYEQYF
TGTGCCAGCAGCTCGACGTCAGGGGAATACGAGCAGTACTTC
>.|TRBJ1-1|TRBV4-3|once
CASSLTPGVTEAFF
TGCGCCAGCAGCCTAACGCCAGGGGTGACTGAAGCTTTCTTT
>TRBD1|TRBJ2-7|TRBV13|.
CASSRDSSYEQYF
TGTGCCAGCAGCCGGGACAGCTCCTACGAGCAGTACTTC
>TRBD1|TRBJ2-7|TRBV10-3|.
CAMAPGQGAYEQYF
TGTGCCATGGCCCCGGGACAGGGGGCGTACGAGCAGTACTTC